One sample yielded the 24 T cell receptor beta chains listed below, sequenced in a study of blood T cell repertoires in COVID-19. Method: immunoSEQ multiplex PCR; TCRdb's copy keeps in-frame clones and lacks some. The sample has roughly 250,000 clones; approximately 92% are singletons. Specimen: PBMCs or T cells enriched from blood (not recorded which). The receptor source for this set is a woman aged 18-29 years who had recovered from COVID-19.

The chain combines TRBV7-3 with TRBJ2-3, with a possible D match to TRBD2 (5 bases). This CDR3 is built from 16 residues. Germline values: CDR1 SGHTA, CDR2 FQGTGA. The germline V and J ends were trimmed by 0 bases and 2 bases, with 12 bases remaining between them. The CDR3 DNA reads TGTGCCAGCAGCTTAACGAGGGTCGGGCCCACAGATACGCAGTATTTT. Translation: CASSLTRVGPTDTQYF.

The J gene is TRBJ1-5, the V gene TRBV21-1; the D segment call TRBD1 is taken from the table without a DNA check. TRBV21-1 is labeled a pseudogene. The CDR3 is 12 amino acids. Written as DNA, the CDR3 is TGTGCCAGCGGGGACACCGATCAGCCCCAGCATTTT. Protein sequence: CASGDTDQPQHF.

This chain uses TRBV7-9 with TRBJ2-5, with D possibly matching TRBD2 (5 bases). V dropped 5 bases and J dropped 7 bases, with 17 bases sitting between them. Germline V gene data show CDR1 as SEHNR and CDR2 as FQNEAQ (reference sequence). The CDR3 loop spans 14 amino acids. CDR3 residues: CASSPNFGDRTQYF. CDR3 nucleotide sequence: TGTGCCAGCAGCCCTAACTTCGGGGATAGGACCCAGTACTTC. The full variable domain, its missing parts supplied by reference TRBV7-9 and TRBJ2-5, is DTGVSQNPRHKITKRGQNVTFRCDPISEHNRLYWYRQTLGQGPEFLTYFQNEAQLEKSRLLSDRFSAERPKGSFSTLEIQRTEQGDSAMYLCASSPNFGDRTQYFGPGTRLLVL.

The chain has TRBV7-2 and TRBJ2-7, with 8 bases identical to TRBD2. Unmatched junction bases numbered 7, after V lost 5 bases and J lost 4 bases. The CDR3 consists of 14 residues. The germline gives CDR1 SGHTA, CDR2 FQGNSA. CDR3 region: CASSRPGLGYEQYF. DNA for the CDR3: TGTGCCAGCAGCCGGCCGGGACTAGGATACGAGCAGTACTTC. The full variable domain, with the rest looked up from reference TRBV7-2 and TRBJ2-7, is GAGVSQSPSNKVTEKGKDVELRCDPISGHTALYWYRQSLGQGLEFLIYFQGNSAPDKSGLPSDRFSAERTGGSVSTLTIQRTQQEDSAVYLCASSRPGLGYEQYFGPGTRLTVT.

CDR3 region: CASSLGVIGELFF. CDR3 DNA: TGTGCCAGCAGCTTAGGAGTGATCGGGGAGCTGTTTTTT. The V gene is TRBV11-3, the J gene TRBJ2-2; D call uncertain. CDR1 SGHNT and CDR2 YENEEA come from the germline V gene. This CDR3 contains 13 residues. V was pared by 1 base and J by 7 bases, with 7 bases between.

This clone was seen only once. The rearrangement joins TRBV2 to TRBJ1-1; TRBD1 aligns across 7 bases. J was trimmed by 1 base and V by 10 bases; bases with no gene match: 3. The CDR3 length is 12 residues. In germline, CDR1 is SNHLY, CDR2 FYNNEI. CDR3 loop: CATRGGNTEAFF. Written as DNA, the CDR3 is TGTGCCACCAGGGGGGGGAACACTGAAGCTTTCTTT.

This chain links TRBV4-1 with TRBJ2-2; no firm D call. Germline V gene data show CDR1 as MGHRA and CDR2 as YSYEKL. Trimming removed 0 bases from V and 4 bases from J, with 6 bases in between. The CDR3 contains 14 residues. This CDR3 is CASSQDHSTGELFF. CDR3 sequence (DNA): TGCGCCAGCAGCCAAGATCATTCCACCGGGGAGCTGTTTTTT.

V gene TRBV6-5 combines with J gene TRBJ2-3; D perhaps matches TRBD1 (5 bases). V lost 6 bases and J 3 bases, leaving 10 bases between the germline ends. The germline CDR1 and CDR2 sequences are MNHEY and SVGAGI. The CDR3 runs to 13 residues. The CDR3 DNA follows: TGTGCCAGCAGAAGGGGCTTGACAGATACGCAGTATTTT. The encoded protein is CASRRGLTDTQYF.

This sequence joins TRBV7-2 and TRBJ1-1, with D maybe TRBD1 (5 bases). The CDR3 consists of 14 residues. From germline, CDR1 is SGHTA and CDR2 FQGNSA. The ends were cut back, 3 bases at V and 5 bases at J, with 13 bases in the middle. As DNA, the CDR3 is TGTGCCAGCAGCTTTCGGGGGGGGGAAACTGAAGCTTTCTTT. Amino acid sequence: CASSFRGGETEAFF.

This chain links TRBV6-5 with TRBJ2-4; possible D gene TRBD2, 5 bases. Germline lookup yields CDR1 MNHEY and CDR2 SVGAGI. V lost 6 bases, J lost 12 bases, and 18 bases lay in between. The CDR3 sequence is 13 residues long. CDR3 nucleotides: TGTGCCAGCAGCGCCATAACTCGGGGTACTCAGTACTTC. This sequence encodes CASSAITRGTQYF.

The genes are TRBV19 and TRBJ1-6, with unresolved D. V lost 2 bases, J lost 6 bases, and 8 bases lay in between. There are 14 residues in the CDR3. The V gene's germline CDR1 is LNHDA and CDR2 SQIVND (reference sequence). The CDR3 nucleotides are TGTGCCAGTAGTATACTAGTGCGTAATTCACCCCTCCACTTT. Encoded protein: CASSILVRNSPLHF.

This chain connects TRBV11-2 to TRBJ1-3, with TRBD1 as a possible D gene (5 bases). CDR1 is SGHAT, CDR2 FQNNGV, per germline. V dropped 6 bases and J dropped 0 bases, with 12 bases sitting between them. This CDR3 is 15 amino acids long. CDR3 bases: TGTGCCAGCAGTTCGACAGTGAGCTCTGGAAACACCATATATTTT. Encoded protein: CASSSTVSSGNTIYF.

The chain has TRBV4-1 and TRBJ2-3, with D tentatively TRBD2 (7 bases). V was cut by 0 bases and J by 4 bases, with 14 bases left in between. From germline, CDR1 is MGHRA and CDR2 YSYEKL. The CDR3 runs to 16 residues. CDR3 nucleotides: TGCGCCAGCAGCCAAGATCGTGGGGGGGCCCCAGATACGCAGTATTTT. This sequence encodes CASSQDRGGAPDTQYF.

The V call is TRBV11-3, the J call TRBJ2-5; 9 positions agree with TRBD1. The CDR3 spans 15 residues. The ends lost 5 bases at V and 1 base at J; junction bases unmatched: 5. CDR1 and CDR2 from the germline V gene are SGHNT and YENEEA. The chain's CDR3 is CASSRGQGAQETQYF. The CDR3 DNA is TGTGCCAGCAGCCGGGGACAGGGCGCCCAAGAGACCCAGTACTTC.

The chain couples TRBV5-8 to TRBJ1-5; D perhaps matches TRBD1 (5 bases). Germline assignment: CDR1 SGHTS and CDR2 YDEGEE. This CDR3 has 16 amino acids. The V end was cut by 6 bases, the J end by 0 bases, with 16 bases between. This CDR3 reads CASTRVVEYSNQPQHF. The CDR3 nucleotides read TGTGCCAGCACCAGGGTAGTGGAGTATAGCAATCAGCCCCAGCATTTT.

The chain uses TRBV5-1 and TRBJ2-5; 10 nucleotides match TRBD1. CDR1 and CDR2 (germline): SGHRS, YFSETQ. The CDR3 extends over 16 amino acids. J gave up 2 bases and V 4 bases, and 8 bases lay outside the gene matches. The CDR3, as DNA: TGCGCCAGCAGCGTGAAACCGGGACAGGGGCAAGAGACCCAGTACTTC. The encoded protein is CASSVKPGQGQETQYF.

The chain carries TRBV10-3 and TRBJ2-5, with TRBD2 matching 12 bases. V lost 2 bases to trimming and J lost 2 bases; unmatched junction nucleotides: 3. CDR3 length: 16 residues. Germline V gene sequence: CDR1 ENHRY, CDR2 SYGVKD. CDR3 loop: CAISEQLAGGQETQYF. The CDR3 region has the DNA TGTGCCATCAGTGAGCAACTAGCGGGGGGACAAGAGACCCAGTACTTC.

The rearrangement uses TRBV4-1 and TRBJ1-5; D is possibly TRBD1 (5 bases). Germline V gene sequence: CDR1 MGHRA, CDR2 YSYEKL. CDR3 length equals 15 residues. Trimming cost V 0 bases and J 11 bases, with 17 bases left between them. CDR3 DNA: TGCGCCAGCAGCCAAGACGGGACCGCGGGGCTGACCCAGCATTTT. It specifies CASSQDGTAGLTQHF.

The chain combines TRBV28 with TRBJ2-3, with 10 positions matching TRBD1. The CDR3 is 15 residues long. Germline assignment: CDR1 MDHEN and CDR2 SYDVKM. V dropped 3 bases and J dropped 0; count of bases not matched to a gene: 0. The DNA of the CDR3 is TGTGCCAGCAGTTTGGACAGGGGGAGCACAGATACGCAGTATTTT. The encoded protein is CASSLDRGSTDTQYF.

This chain joins TRBV28 and TRBJ1-4; the D gene is possibly TRBD1 (6 bases). The V end was cut by 3 bases, the J end by 0 bases, with 11 bases between. Germline V gene sequence: CDR1 MDHEN, CDR2 SYDVKM. The CDR3 is 16 amino acids. The CDR3 sequence is CASSFSYRATNEKLFF. In DNA form, the CDR3 reads TGTGCCAGCAGTTTCTCCTACAGGGCAACTAATGAAAAACTGTTTTTT. The full variable domain, rest sourced from reference TRBV28 and TRBJ1-4, is DVKVTQSSRYLVKRTGEKVFLECVQDMDHENMFWYRQDPGLGLRLIYFSYDVKMKEKGDIPEGYSVSREKKERFSLILESASTNQTSMYLCASSFSYRATNEKLFFGSGTQLSVL.

The chain joins TRBV10-2 to TRBJ1-2; the D is unclear. The germline gives CDR1 WSHSY, CDR2 SAAADI. Trimming removed 3 bases at V and 4 bases at J, with 9 bases between. The length of the CDR3 is 13 residues. The CDR3 here is CASSDTYFYGYTF. The CDR3 DNA reads TGCGCCAGCAGTGATACGTACTTCTATGGCTACACCTTC.

The chain couples TRBV28 to TRBJ2-3; a possible D gene is TRBD2 (5 bases). Trimming left V 10 bases short and J 7 bases short, with 21 bases between. The CDR3 contains 14 residues. Per germline, CDR1 MDHEN and CDR2 SYDVKM. CDR3 residues: CATLSPDSWYTQYF. In DNA form, the CDR3 reads TGTGCCACCCTCTCCCCGGACTCCTGGTATACGCAGTATTTT.

V gene TRBV18 combines with J gene TRBJ1-5, with unresolved D. Germline assignment: CDR1 KGHSH and CDR2 LQKENI. The CDR3 has 14 amino acids. V lost 3 bases, J lost 5 bases, and 11 bases lay in between. The CDR3, as DNA: TGTGCCAGCTCACCTTCCATGGGCGATCAGCCCCAGCATTTT. Its translation: CASSPSMGDQPQHF.

The CDR3 region is CASSLSGQGGLFF. The CDR3 DNA reads TGTGCCAGCAGTTTATCGGGACAAGGAGGGCTGTTTTTT. The chain combines TRBV28 with TRBJ2-2; the D gene is possibly TRBD1 (6 bases). Germline assignment: CDR1 MDHEN and CDR2 SYDVKM. This CDR3 comprises 13 residues. Trimming removed 1 base at V and 13 bases at J, with 13 bases between. The full variable domain, in which reference TRBV28 and TRBJ2-2 provide the parts outside the CDR3, is DVKVTQSSRYLVKRTGEKVFLECVQDMDHENMFWYRQDPGLGLRLIYFSYDVKMKEKGDIPEGYSVSREKKERFSLILESASTNQTSMYLCASSLSGQGGLFFGEGSRLTVL.